What follows are 20 T cell receptor beta chains derived from one specimen sequenced in a study of cytomegalovirus exposure and HLA in healthy donors. The PCR was carried out with 60 Vbeta primers and 13 Jbeta primers. Clones were sequenced by immunoSEQ multiplex PCR, and TCRdb holds only the in-frame ones, with some missing. Of some 65,000 clones listed, around 68% are singletons. Specimen: PBMCs. The receptor set was obtained from a woman in her twenties or thirties in good health and CMV-seronegative.

To note about this clone: A far bigger clonotype differs at one base, so this is likely a read error. The chain is built from TRBV7-9 and TRBJ1-5; no firm D call. The CDR3 has 14 residues. CDR1 SEHNR and CDR2 FQNEAQ come from the germline V gene (reference sequence). The V gene lost 5 bases and the J gene lost 3 bases, with 11 bases spanning the gap. CDR3 sequence reads: CASSPRADNQPQHF. The DNA of the CDR3 is TGTGCCAGCAGCCCACGAGCGGACAATCAGCCCCAGCATTTT.

A few counts support this clone. This chain connects TRBV5-1 to TRBJ1-4; TRBD1 matches at 9 bases. Germline V CDR1 and CDR2: SGHRS, YFSETQ. The CDR3 runs 15 residues. The V segment lost 4 bases and the J segment 8 bases; nucleotides outside the gene matches: 9. The CDR3 reads CASSEWTGAYEKLFF. CDR3 DNA sequence: TGCGCCAGCAGCGAATGGACAGGGGCGTACGAAAAACTGTTTTTT.

This rearrangement joins TRBV1 to TRBJ1-6. TRBV1 constitutes a pseudogene. There are 15 residues in the CDR3. The CDR3 loop is CTSSRRRSGNSPLHF. DNA for the CDR3: TGCACCAGCAGCCGCCGGAGGAGTGGGAATTCACCCCTCCACTTT.

This clone was recorded once. Sequence at one end of the junction differs from germline and may be a read error. V usage is TRBV4-1 and J usage is TRBJ1-2; TRBD1 matches 9 bases. The CDR3 consists of 12 residues. Germline lookup yields CDR1 MGHRA and CDR2 YSYEKL. In DNA, the CDR3 is TGCGCCAGCAGCCATAGGGACAGGGCATACAACTTC. It codes for CASSHRDRAYNF.

The V gene is TRBV27, the J gene TRBJ2-1; TRBD2 matches 12 bases. J was trimmed by 6 bases and V by 6 bases; bases with no gene match: 6. In germline, CDR1 is MNHEY, CDR2 SMNVEV (reference sequence). CDR3 length: 15 residues. This chain's CDR3 is CASSSRTSGVNEQFF. CDR3 DNA sequence: TGTGCCAGCAGCTCAAGGACTAGCGGGGTCAATGAGCAGTTCTTC.

The V gene is TRBV5-1, the J gene TRBJ2-1, with TRBD1 identical over 9 bases. There are 15 residues in the CDR3. The V gene's germline CDR1 is SGHRS and CDR2 YFSETQ. Losses at the gene ends were 3 bases for V and 8 bases for J; bases not matched to a gene: 9. The CDR3 sequence: CASSSDRGLGDEQFF. CDR3 sequence (DNA): TGCGCCAGCAGCTCGGACAGGGGTTTAGGTGATGAGCAGTTCTTC. The full variable domain, with the rest looked up from reference TRBV5-1 and TRBJ2-1, is KAGVTQTPRYLIKTRGQQVTLSCSPISGHRSVSWYQQTPGQGLQFLFEYFSETQRNKGNFPGRFSGRQFSNSRSEMNVSTLELGDSALYLCASSSDRGLGDEQFFGPGTRLTVL.

This clone was seen a few times. V and J are TRBV5-5 and TRBJ2-7; a weak D match, TRBD1 (6 bases). CDR3 size: 18 residues. CDR1 is SGHKS and CDR2 is YYEKEE in the germline V gene (reference sequence). V lost 0 bases to trimming and J lost 0 bases, with 19 bases between them. The CDR3 spells CASSLDRLGQGNSYEQYF. CDR3 nucleotides: TGTGCCAGCAGCTTGGATCGCTTGGGACAAGGCAACTCCTACGAGCAGTACTTC.

This clone has more than one count but fewer than ten. The CDR3 region is CASSPGLAVQETQYF. In nucleotides, the CDR3 is TGTGCCAGCAGTCCGGGGCTAGCGGTCCAAGAGACCCAGTACTTC. The chain recombines TRBV6-1 with TRBJ2-5, with 7 bases lining up with TRBD2. V trimming: 5 bases; J trimming: 1 base; junction bases outside the gene matches: 7. CDR1 is MNHNS and CDR2 is SASEGT in the germline V gene. CDR3 length: 15 amino acids.

The gene calls are TRBV19 and TRBJ1-6, with a possible D match to TRBD1 (5 bases). The germline gives CDR1 LNHDA, CDR2 SQIVND (reference sequence). The CDR3 has 13 residues. Between the trimmed V and J ends, which lost 7 bases and 10 bases, there was a span of 14 bases. The CDR3 sequence: CASKEGVGSPLHF. The CDR3 coding sequence is TGTGCCAGTAAGGAAGGGGTAGGATCACCCCTCCACTTT.

This clone was found once. The chain has TRBV5-1 and TRBJ1-2; no clear D gene. Germline lookup yields CDR1 SGHRS and CDR2 YFSETQ. V lost 4 bases to trimming and J lost 0 bases, with 16 bases between them. This CDR3 comprises 16 residues. The CDR3 DNA reads as TGCGCCAGCAGCACCGAGGCCCGCAGAGCTAACTATGGCTACACCTTC. Residues: CASSTEARRANYGYTF.

This clone has a handful of counts. The gene calls are TRBV7-2 and TRBJ2-7; 8 bases agree with TRBD2. Trimming at V came to 3 bases and at J to 4 bases, leaving 8 bases not matched to a gene. Germline-derived CDR1 and CDR2 are SGHTA and FQGNSA. This CDR3 has 15 amino acids. CDR3 DNA: TGTGCCAGCAGCTTCATAACGGGGGGGCGGTACGAGCAGTACTTC. Its translation is CASSFITGGRYEQYF.

The genes are TRBV7-4 and TRBJ1-2; 10 positions agree with TRBD1. This CDR3 is built from 15 residues. V gave up 1 base and J gave up 4 bases; unmatched junction bases: 3. Per germline, CDR1 SGHVT and CDR2 SQSDAQ. For the CDR3, the DNA is TGTGCCAGCAGCTTAGTACGGACAGGGGGCTATGGCTACACCTTC. This gives the protein CASSLVRTGGYGYTF.

This clone was found a few times. The CDR3 DNA is TGCAGCGACACGACAGGTTGGGGCTACACCTTC. It specifies CSDTTGWGYTF. This sequence joins TRBV29-1 and TRBJ1-2; D possibly corresponds to TRBD1 (6 bases). CDR3 length equals 11 residues. V shed 7 bases and J shed 8 bases, with 14 bases lying between them. Germline V lookup: CDR1 SQVTM, CDR2 ANQGSEA.

This clone was observed once. The chain's CDR3 is CASSWGQGNTEAFF. The CDR3 DNA sequence: TGTGCCAGCAGTTGGGGACAGGGGAACACTGAAGCTTTCTTT. The chain uses TRBV6-6 and TRBJ1-1; 9 positions match TRBD1. The V and J ends lost 4 bases and 1 base, in that order; junction bases with no gene match: 1. The CDR3 is 14 residues long. Germline V gene sequence: CDR1 MNHNY, CDR2 SVGAGI (reference sequence).

The chain recombines TRBV27 with TRBJ2-3; D is possibly TRBD1 (6 bases). The V gene's germline CDR1 is MNHEY and CDR2 SMNVEV (reference sequence). The CDR3 extends over 15 amino acids. V was cut by 5 bases and J by 4 bases, with 16 bases left in between. The CDR3 DNA sequence: TGTGCCAGCAGTCTGTATGTGGGGGCCGCAGATACGCAGTATTTT. Amino acids: CASSLYVGAADTQYF.

This clone was recorded a few times. The rearrangement joins TRBV7-9 to TRBJ2-6, with no clear D. The CDR3 extends over 18 amino acids. Germline V gene sequence: CDR1 SEHNR, CDR2 FQNEAQ (reference sequence). V lost 1 base and J 3 bases, leaving 16 bases between the germline ends. CDR3 bases: TGTGCCAGCAGCTTAGTGCCAGGCCTAATGGATGGGGCCAACGTCCTGACTTTC. It encodes CASSLVPGLMDGANVLTF. Full variable domain (outside the CDR3, taken from reference TRBV7-9 and TRBJ2-6): DTGVSQNPRHKITKRGQNVTFRCDPISEHNRLYWYRQTLGQGPEFLTYFQNEAQLEKSRLLSDRFSAERPKGSFSTLEIQRTEQGDSAMYLCASSLVPGLMDGANVLTFGAGSRLTVL.

The chain couples TRBV30 to TRBJ1-5; 9 bases align to TRBD1. The CDR3 spans 16 residues. With 2 bases clipped from V and 0 bases from J, the junction kept 5 bases outside the gene matches. Germline V gives CDR1 GTSNPN, CDR2 SVGIG (reference sequence). The chain's CDR3 is CAWSSDRGYSNQPQHF. The CDR3 DNA follows: TGTGCCTGGAGTTCAGACAGGGGGTATAGCAATCAGCCCCAGCATTTT.

In its sample, this clone was seen once. Since no conserved phenylalanine or tryptophan closes the CDR3, a read error is the likely cause. This sequence joins TRBV4-1 and TRBJ1-5; possible D gene TRBD1, 6 bases. The CDR3 is made up of 17 amino acids. Per germline, CDR1 MGHRA and CDR2 YSYEKL. Trimming shortened V by 0 bases and J by 0 bases, and 12 bases separated the two germline ends. The CDR3 DNA reads as TGCGCCAGCAGCCAAGATCCCGGACAGAATAGCAATCAGCCCCAGCATGTT. Protein product: CASSQDPGQNSNQPQHV.

A few counts support this clone. The V call is TRBV10-3, the J call TRBJ2-2; TRBD2 agrees at 7 bases. The CDR3 covers 16 residues. Losses at the gene ends were 3 bases for V and 1 base for J; bases not matched to a gene: 5. The germline V gene encodes CDR1 ENHRY and CDR2 SYGVKD. The CDR3 spells CAISESGGLNTGELFF. As DNA, the CDR3 is TGTGCCATCAGTGAATCGGGGGGACTGAACACCGGGGAGCTGTTTTTT.

This clone has more than one count but fewer than ten. The chain couples TRBV7-2 to TRBJ1-6; D gene uncertain. Between the trimmed V and J ends, which lost 2 bases and 4 bases, there was a span of 9 bases. The CDR3 covers 15 residues. Germline V gene data show CDR1 as SGHTA and CDR2 as FQGNSA. The CDR3 reads CASSLTQVYNSPLHF. The CDR3 nucleotides read TGTGCCAGCAGCTTAACCCAGGTTTATAATTCACCCCTCCACTTT. Together with reference TRBV7-2 and TRBJ1-6, the CDR3 gives the full variable domain: GAGVSQSPSNKVTEKGKDVELRCDPISGHTALYWYRQSLGQGLEFLIYFQGNSAPDKSGLPSDRFSAERTGGSVSTLTIQRTQQEDSAVYLCASSLTQVYNSPLHFGNGTRLTVT.